This TCR beta chain came from a study of molecular identifiers for immune sequencing clone quantification. Study findings and constraints: More than 97% of effector molecules, versus under 1% of naive-cell molecules, belonged to clones above 20 RNA copies.

TCRdb re-derived calls from the PCR reads in MiXCR, one entry per CDR3 protein. The data hold under 600,000 distinct CDR3 sequences, with 25% observed a single time. The CDR3 has 15 residues. Turning to this clonotype: Its matching antigen is unknown. One end of the junction varies from germline; a read error may be responsible.

Each library that profiled naive CD8 cells came from roughly 18,000 to 920,000 sorted cells with 10%, 30% or 50% RNA. Naive CD8 T cell sorting was performed on the CD8+CD4-CCR7+CD45RA+ phenotype. The genes are TRBV5-3 and TRBJ1-1, with 8 bases lining up with TRBD1. TRBV5-3 is an ORF; its function is uncertain. The sequence came from a human donor in good health. Some libraries in this study had Jurkat cell RNA spiked in. The sequencing input was naive CD8+ T cells from blood, with Jurkat cell RNA spiked in. The subset: FACS-sorted CD8+CD4-CCR7+CD45RA+ naive T cells. The CDR3 region is CASSLGRGRNTEAFF. CDR3 nucleotide sequence: TGTGCCAGCAGCTTGGGCAGGGGGCGGAACACTGAAGCTTTCTTT.